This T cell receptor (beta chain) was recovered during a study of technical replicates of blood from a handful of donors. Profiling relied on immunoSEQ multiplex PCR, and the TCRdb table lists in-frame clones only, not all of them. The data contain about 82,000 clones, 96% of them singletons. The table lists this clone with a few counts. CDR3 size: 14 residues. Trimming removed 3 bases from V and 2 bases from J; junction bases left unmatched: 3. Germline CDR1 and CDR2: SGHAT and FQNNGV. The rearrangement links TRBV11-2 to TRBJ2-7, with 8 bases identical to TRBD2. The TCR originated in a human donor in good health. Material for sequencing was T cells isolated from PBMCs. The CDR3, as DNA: TGTGCCAGCAGCTTCTCGCGGGGGGCCTACGAGCAGTACTTC. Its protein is CASSFSRGAYEQYF.